The next 10 T cell receptor beta chains were all read from a single sample in a study of T cells in Graves' hyperthyroidism and ophthalmopathy (dated by TCRdb to about 2019). Libraries were made using multiplex PCR. TCRdb records Illumina HiSeq 2000 as the sequencer. TCR beta CDR3 regions were amplified from RNA transcripts. A first-round RT-PCR of the TCR CDR3 used the HTBI primer set with the Qiagen OneStep RT-PCR kit. The raw public data were reprocessed by TCRdb itself: fastp quality trimming at Q25, MiXCR clonotype calling, in-frame beta chains only. Entries are consolidated by CDR3 protein sequence, retaining the most common genes and DNA. This sample gives 300,000 to 350,000 distinct CDR3 sequences in total; approximately 15% of them show up just once. The top ten clones comprise around a third of the sample. Sequences were obtained from blood. The source of these receptors is a man in his thirties or forties with Graves' hyperthyroidism.

The V and J genes are TRBV18 and TRBJ2-6, with TRBD1 as a possible D gene (5 bases). Deletions cut 1 base from V and 2 bases from J, with 12 bases between. Germline V gives CDR1 KGHSH, CDR2 LQKENI. This CDR3 spans 17 amino acids. The CDR3 bases are TGTGCCAGCTCACCACAGATAAGGGGCACTGGGGCCAACGTCCTGACTTTC. Translated, it gives CASSPQIRGTGANVLTF. Looking up the rest from reference TRBV18 and TRBJ2-6 gives the full variable domain: NAGVMQNPRHLVRRRGQEARLRCSPMKGHSHVYWYRQLPEEGLKFMVYLQKENIIDESGMPKERFSAEFPKEGPSILRIQQVVRGDSAAYFCASSPQIRGTGANVLTFGAGSRLTVL.

This clonotype was detected a few times. CDR3 region: CASSLGDGARDEQYF. CDR3 nucleotide sequence: TGCGCCAGCAGCTTGGGGGACGGGGCCCGCGACGAGCAGTACTTC. The V and J genes are TRBV5-1 and TRBJ2-7; the D gene could be TRBD1 or TRBD2 (5 bases each). The germline gives CDR1 SGHRS, CDR2 YFSETQ. The germline V and J ends were trimmed by 0 bases and 5 bases, with 15 bases remaining between them. This CDR3 spans 15 amino acids.

This clonotype was seen many times. V gene TRBV2 combines with J gene TRBJ2-3; D gene unclear. Germline assignment: CDR1 SNHLY and CDR2 FYNNEI. Trimming removed 4 bases at V and 6 bases at J, with 11 bases between. This CDR3 region has 13 residues. Written as DNA, the CDR3 is TGTGCCAGCAGTGGAGTAGCCGGGGATACGCAGTATTTT. Amino acids: CASSGVAGDTQYF.

This clonotype has ten or more counts. The J gene is TRBJ1-2, the V gene TRBV5-1; TRBD1 matches 7 bases. Germline V gene data show CDR1 as SGHRS and CDR2 as YFSETQ. This CDR3 is built from 14 residues. The ends lost 7 bases at V and 5 bases at J; junction bases unmatched: 11. The CDR3 DNA sequence: TGCGCCAGCGGTACCGGGACAGTGGCGTATGGCTACACCTTC. Translating gives CASGTGTVAYGYTF.

Turning to this clonotype: A much more abundant neighbour one base away suggests this may be a read error. The J gene is TRBJ2-3, the V gene TRBV2; TRBD2 matches 13 bases. The CDR3 is 17 residues long. Germline V gene lookup returns CDR1 SNHLY and CDR2 FYNNEI. The CDR3 sequence is CAGRPRTSGRVTGTQYF. The CDR3 coding sequence is TGTGCCGGTCGCCCGCGGACTAGCGGGAGAGTCACAGGTACGCAGTATTTT.

This clonotype was counted many times. The rearrangement uses TRBV6-1 and TRBJ1-2; maybe TRBD1 (5 bases). The CDR3 loop spans 13 amino acids. V lost 7 bases and J lost 8, with 17 bases in between. In germline, CDR1 is MNHNS, CDR2 SASEGT. CDR3 nucleotides: TGTGCCAGCATGCCCGCCGCCGGGGGGGGCTACACCTTC. Translation gives CASMPAAGGGYTF.

This clonotype was observed many times. This sequence joins TRBV24-1 and TRBJ2-5; D tentatively fits TRBD1 or TRBD2 (5 bases each). The V gene's germline CDR1 is KGHDR and CDR2 SFDVKD. The CDR3 contains 17 residues. V was pared by 5 bases and J by 8 bases, with 26 bases between. The chain's CDR3 is CATSVPPFGAPRKTQYF. CDR3 in DNA: TGTGCCACCAGTGTTCCCCCCTTCGGGGCACCTCGAAAAACCCAGTACTTC.

This clonotype has at least ten counts. The chain joins TRBV20-1 to TRBJ2-5; 7 nucleotides agree with TRBD1. The length of the CDR3 is 12 residues. V was pared by 6 bases and J by 0 bases, with 1 base of the junction left unmatched. Germline CDR1 and CDR2: DFQATT and SNEGSKA (reference sequence). CDR3 DNA sequence: TGCAGTGCCGACAGGGACCAAGAGACCCAGTACTTC. It is translated as CSADRDQETQYF.

This clonotype was recorded many times. The chain couples TRBV2 to TRBJ1-1; maybe TRBD1 (6 bases). The germline gives CDR1 SNHLY, CDR2 FYNNEI. V shed 5 bases and J shed 2 bases, with 12 bases lying between them. This CDR3 is 14 amino acids long. CDR3 DNA: TGTGCCAGCAGTAACAGGGATGGAAACACTGAAGCTTTCTTT. The encoded protein is CASSNRDGNTEAFF. Variable domain in full (rest from reference TRBV2 and TRBJ1-1): EPEVTQTPSHQVTQMGQEVILRCVPISNHLYFYWYRQILGQKVEFLVSFYNNEISEKSEIFDDQFSVERPDGSNFTLKIRSTKLEDSAMYFCASSNRDGNTEAFFGQGTRLTVV.

This rearrangement joins TRBV20-1 to TRBJ1-1; 9 bases align to TRBD1. Germline lookup yields CDR1 DFQATT and CDR2 SNEGSKA (reference sequence). This CDR3 spans 15 amino acids. V dropped 0 bases and J dropped 4; count of bases not matched to a gene: 6. The CDR3 spells CSARDRTGGLTEAFF. Written as DNA, the CDR3 is TGCAGTGCTAGAGACAGAACAGGGGGCCTCACTGAAGCTTTCTTT.